The T cell receptor beta chain described here comes from a study of PD-1 blockade in classical Hodgkin lymphoma. General study points: Complete responders showed a baseline diversity that resembled the diversity of newly diagnosed patients. There was a significant rise in CD4+ TCR diversity by C4D1, with no such rise for CD8+. Those starting nivolumab under 1 year post-ASCT were excluded. With respect to the repertoire differences, their causes, possibly disease activity or prior therapy, remain undefined.

After autologous stem cell transplantation all patients relapsed, and prior brentuximab vedotin exposure differed between cohorts. Trimming took off 0 bases at V and 3 bases at J, with 6 bases between the two ends. The CDR3 totals 15 residues. Germline lookup yields CDR1 MNHEY and CDR2 SVGAGI. Remarks on this clone: Its antigen is as yet unknown.

Clones were sequenced by immunoSEQ multiplex PCR, and TCRdb holds only the in-frame ones, with some missing. This table has 28,000 or so clones, over 60% appearing once. The sequencing used peripheral blood mononuclear cells (PBMCs), collected before the second cycle of nivolumab. This TCR was recovered from a human donor with classical Hodgkin lymphoma. The V call is TRBV6-5, the J call TRBJ2-6; D unclear. The CDR3 protein is CASSYSILGANVLTF. CDR3 nucleotide sequence: TGTGCCAGCAGTTACTCGATTCTTGGGGCCAACGTCCTGACTTTC.